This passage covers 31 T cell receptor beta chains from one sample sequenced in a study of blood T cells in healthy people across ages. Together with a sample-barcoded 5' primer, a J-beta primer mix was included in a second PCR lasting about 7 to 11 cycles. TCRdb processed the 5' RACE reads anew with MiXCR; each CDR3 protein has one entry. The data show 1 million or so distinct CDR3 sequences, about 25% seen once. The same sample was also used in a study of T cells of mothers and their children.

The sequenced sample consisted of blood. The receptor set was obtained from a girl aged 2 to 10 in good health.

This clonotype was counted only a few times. CDR3 sequence reads: CSARDVAGGRTDTQYF. CDR3 DNA: TGCAGTGCTAGAGATGTAGCGGGGGGCCGCACAGATACGCAGTATTTT. The chain couples TRBV20-1 to TRBJ2-3, with 10 bases fitting TRBD2. V shed 0 bases and J 1 base; nucleotides not matched to a gene: 4. CDR3 length equals 16 residues. CDR1 is DFQATT and CDR2 is SNEGSKA in the germline V gene (reference sequence).

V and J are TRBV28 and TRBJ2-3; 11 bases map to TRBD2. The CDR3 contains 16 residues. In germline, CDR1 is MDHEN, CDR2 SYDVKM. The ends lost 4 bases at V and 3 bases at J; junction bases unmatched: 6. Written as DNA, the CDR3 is TGTGCCAGCAGTTCACTAGCGGGAGAGTCGACAGATACGCAGTATTTT. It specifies CASSSLAGESTDTQYF.

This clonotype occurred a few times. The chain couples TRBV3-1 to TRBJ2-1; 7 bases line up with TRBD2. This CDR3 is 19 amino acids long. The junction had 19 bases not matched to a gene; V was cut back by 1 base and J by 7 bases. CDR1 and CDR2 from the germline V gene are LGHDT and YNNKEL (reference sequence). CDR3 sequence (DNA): TGTGCCAGCAGCCAAGTGAGGGTTTGGGGGAGGGACGATTTGAATGAGCAGTTCTTC. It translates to CASSQVRVWGRDDLNEQFF.

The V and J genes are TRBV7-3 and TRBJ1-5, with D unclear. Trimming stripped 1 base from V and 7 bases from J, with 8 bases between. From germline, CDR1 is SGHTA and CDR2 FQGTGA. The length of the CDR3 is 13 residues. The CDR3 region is CASSLIDGQPQHF. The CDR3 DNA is TGTGCCAGCAGCTTAATAGACGGGCAGCCCCAGCATTTT.

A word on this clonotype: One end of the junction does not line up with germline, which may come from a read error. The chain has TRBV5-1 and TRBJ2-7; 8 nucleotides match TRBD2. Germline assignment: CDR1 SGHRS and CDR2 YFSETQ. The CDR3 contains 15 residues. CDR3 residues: CASSFGGGGNYDQYF. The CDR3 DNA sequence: TGCGCCAGCAGCTTTGGCGGCGGGGGGAACTACGATCAGTACTTC. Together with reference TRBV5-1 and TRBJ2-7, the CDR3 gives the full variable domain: KAGVTQTPRYLIKTRGQQVTLSCSPISGHRSVSWYQQTPGQGLQFLFEYFSETQRNKGNFPGRFSGRQFSNSRSEMNVSTLELGDSALYLCASSFGGGGNYDQYFGPGTRLTVT.

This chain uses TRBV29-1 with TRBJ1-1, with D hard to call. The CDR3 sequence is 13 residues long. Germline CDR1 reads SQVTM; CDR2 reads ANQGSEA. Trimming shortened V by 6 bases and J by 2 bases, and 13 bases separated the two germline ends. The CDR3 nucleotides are TGCAGCGTCGAAATGTTAGTAAACACTGAAGCTTTCTTT. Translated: CSVEMLVNTEAFF.

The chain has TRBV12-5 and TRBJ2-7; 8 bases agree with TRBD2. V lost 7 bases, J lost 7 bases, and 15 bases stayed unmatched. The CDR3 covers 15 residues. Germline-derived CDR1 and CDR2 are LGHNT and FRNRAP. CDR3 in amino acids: CASAPIRGGPREQYF. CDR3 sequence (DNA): TGTGCTAGTGCCCCTATTCGGGGGGGGCCGAGGGAGCAGTACTTC.

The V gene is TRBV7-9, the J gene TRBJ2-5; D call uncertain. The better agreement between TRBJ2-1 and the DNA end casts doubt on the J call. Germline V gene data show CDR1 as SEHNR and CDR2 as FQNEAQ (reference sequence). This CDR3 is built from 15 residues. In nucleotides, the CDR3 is TGTGCCAGCAGCTCGGCATTCCGAACTTACAATGAGCAGTTCTTC. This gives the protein CASSSAFRTYNEQFF.

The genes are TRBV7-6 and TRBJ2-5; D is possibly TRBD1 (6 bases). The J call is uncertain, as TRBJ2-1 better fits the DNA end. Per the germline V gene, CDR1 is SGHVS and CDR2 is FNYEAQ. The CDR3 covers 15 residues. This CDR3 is CASSKSDSSYNEQFF. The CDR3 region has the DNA TGTGCCAGCAGCAAATCGGACAGTTCCTACAATGAGCAGTTCTTC.

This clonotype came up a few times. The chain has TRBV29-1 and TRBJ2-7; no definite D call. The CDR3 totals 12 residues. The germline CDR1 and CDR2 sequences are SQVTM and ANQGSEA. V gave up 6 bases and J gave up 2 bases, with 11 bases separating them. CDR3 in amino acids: CSVRADTYEQYF. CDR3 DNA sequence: TGCAGCGTCCGGGCCGATACCTACGAGCAGTACTTC.

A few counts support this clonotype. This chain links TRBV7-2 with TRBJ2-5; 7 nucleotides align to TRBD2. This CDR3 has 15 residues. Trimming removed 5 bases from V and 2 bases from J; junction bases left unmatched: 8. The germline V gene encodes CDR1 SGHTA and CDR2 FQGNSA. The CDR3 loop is CASSPGGTQQETQYF. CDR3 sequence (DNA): TGTGCCAGCAGCCCGGGGGGAACCCAACAAGAGACCCAGTACTTC.

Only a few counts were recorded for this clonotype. Here the CDR3 DNA reads TGTGCCACCAGTGATTGGACAGGGGGCCCAACAGGGAACACTGAAGCTTTCTTT. Amino acid sequence: CATSDWTGGPTGNTEAFF. The rearrangement links TRBV24-1 to TRBJ1-1; TRBD1 matches at 11 bases. The CDR3 covers 18 residues. CDR1 and CDR2 from the germline V gene are KGHDR and SFDVKD. J gave up 1 base and V 2 bases, and 8 bases lay outside the gene matches.

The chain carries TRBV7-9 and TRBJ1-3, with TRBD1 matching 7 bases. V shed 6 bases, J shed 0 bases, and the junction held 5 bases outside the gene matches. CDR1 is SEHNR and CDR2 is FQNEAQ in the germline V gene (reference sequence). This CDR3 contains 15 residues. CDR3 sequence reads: CASRQTGSSGNTIYF. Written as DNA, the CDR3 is TGTGCCAGCAGGCAGACAGGGAGCTCTGGAAACACCATATATTTT.

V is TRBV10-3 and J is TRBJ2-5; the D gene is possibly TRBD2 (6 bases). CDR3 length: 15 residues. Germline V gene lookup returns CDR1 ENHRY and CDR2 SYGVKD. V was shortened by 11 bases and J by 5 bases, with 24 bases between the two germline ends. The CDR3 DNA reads TGTGCCTCATCGAGGCGGGGTTGGGAGGAGGAGACCCAGTACTTC. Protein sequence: CASSRRGWEEETQYF.

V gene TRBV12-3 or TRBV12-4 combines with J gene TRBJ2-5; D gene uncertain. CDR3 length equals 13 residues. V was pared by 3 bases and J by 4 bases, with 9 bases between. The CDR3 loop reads CASSLRHLETQYF. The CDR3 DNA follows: TGTGCCAGCAGTTTGAGGCATTTAGAGACCCAGTACTTC.

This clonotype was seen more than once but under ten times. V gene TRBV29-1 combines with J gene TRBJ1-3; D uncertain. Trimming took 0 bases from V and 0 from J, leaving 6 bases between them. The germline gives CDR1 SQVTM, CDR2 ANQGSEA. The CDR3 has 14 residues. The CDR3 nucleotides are TGCAGCGTTGAAGATCCCCGCTCTGGAAACACCATATATTTT. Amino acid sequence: CSVEDPRSGNTIYF.

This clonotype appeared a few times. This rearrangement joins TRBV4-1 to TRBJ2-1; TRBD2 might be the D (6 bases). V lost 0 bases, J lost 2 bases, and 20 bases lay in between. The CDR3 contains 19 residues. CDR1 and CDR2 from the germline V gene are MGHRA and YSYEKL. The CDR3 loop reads CASSQDESIAGSTYNEQFF. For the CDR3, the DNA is TGCGCCAGCAGCCAAGATGAAAGTATTGCCGGGAGCACCTACAATGAGCAGTTCTTC.

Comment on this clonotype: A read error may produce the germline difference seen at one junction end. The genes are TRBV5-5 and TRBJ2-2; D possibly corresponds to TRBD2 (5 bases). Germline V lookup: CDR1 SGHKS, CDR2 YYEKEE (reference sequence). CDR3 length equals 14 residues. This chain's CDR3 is CASSLGRPTGELFF. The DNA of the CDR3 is TGTGCCAGCAGCCTCGGCCGTCCCACCGGGGAGCTGTTCTTT.

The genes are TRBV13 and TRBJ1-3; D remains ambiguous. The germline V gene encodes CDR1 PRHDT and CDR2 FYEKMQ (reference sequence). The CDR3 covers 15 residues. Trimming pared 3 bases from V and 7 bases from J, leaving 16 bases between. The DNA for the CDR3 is TGTGCCAGCAGCTTCGACCGGGCGGTCGGCAACACCATATATTTT. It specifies CASSFDRAVGNTIYF.

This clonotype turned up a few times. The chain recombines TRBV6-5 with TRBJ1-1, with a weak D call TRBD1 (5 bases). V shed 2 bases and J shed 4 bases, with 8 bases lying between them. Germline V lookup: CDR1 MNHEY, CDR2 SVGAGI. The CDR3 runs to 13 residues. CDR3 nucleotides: TGTGCCAGCAGTTACGAAAGGGGCACTGAAGCTTTCTTT. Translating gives CASSYERGTEAFF.

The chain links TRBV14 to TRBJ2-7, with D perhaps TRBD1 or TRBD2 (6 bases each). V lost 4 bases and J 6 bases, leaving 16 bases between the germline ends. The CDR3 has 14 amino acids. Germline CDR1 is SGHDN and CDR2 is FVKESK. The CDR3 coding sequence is TGTGCCAGCAGCCCCTCCCCGGGGGCGAGCGAGCAGTACTTC. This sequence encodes CASSPSPGASEQYF. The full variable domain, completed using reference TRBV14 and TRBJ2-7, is EAGVTQFPSHSVIEKGQTVTLRCDPISGHDNLYWYRRVMGKEIKFLLHFVKESKQDESGMPNNRFLAERTGGTYSTLKVQPAELEDSGVYFCASSPSPGASEQYFGPGTRLTVT.

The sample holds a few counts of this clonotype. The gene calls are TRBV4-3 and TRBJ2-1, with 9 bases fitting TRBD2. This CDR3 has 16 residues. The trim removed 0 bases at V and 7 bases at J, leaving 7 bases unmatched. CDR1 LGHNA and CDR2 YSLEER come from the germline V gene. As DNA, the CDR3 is TGCGCCAGCAGCCAAGATGGGATAGCGGGGGTGAATGAGCAGTTCTTC. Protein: CASSQDGIAGVNEQFF.

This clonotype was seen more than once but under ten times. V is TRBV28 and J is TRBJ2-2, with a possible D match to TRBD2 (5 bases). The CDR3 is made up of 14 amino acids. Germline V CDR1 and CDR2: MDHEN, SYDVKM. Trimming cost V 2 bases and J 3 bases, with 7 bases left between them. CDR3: CASSLGLYTGELFF. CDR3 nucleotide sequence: TGTGCCAGCAGTTTAGGACTCTACACCGGGGAGCTGTTTTTT.

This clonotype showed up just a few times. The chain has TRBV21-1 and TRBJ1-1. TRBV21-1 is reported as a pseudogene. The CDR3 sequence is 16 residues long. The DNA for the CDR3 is TGTGCCAGCAGCAAGGAACCCCGCCCGATGAACACTGAAGCTTTCTTT. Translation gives CASSKEPRPMNTEAFF.

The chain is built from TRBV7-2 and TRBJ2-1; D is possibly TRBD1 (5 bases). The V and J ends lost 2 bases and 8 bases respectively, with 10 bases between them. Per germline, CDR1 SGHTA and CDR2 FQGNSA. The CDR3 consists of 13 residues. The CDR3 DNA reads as TGTGCCAGCAGCTTACAGGGCGCGGATGAGCAGTTCTTC. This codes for CASSLQGADEQFF.

The CDR3 region is CASSHRDSQQETQYF. The CDR3 DNA reads TGTGCCAGCAGCCACCGGGACTCCCAACAAGAGACCCAGTACTTC. The J gene is TRBJ2-1, the V gene TRBV13; possible D gene TRBD2, 6 bases. The J call may not be correct, given that the DNA end is closer to TRBJ2-5. The germline gives CDR1 PRHDT, CDR2 FYEKMQ (reference sequence). This CDR3 has 15 amino acids.

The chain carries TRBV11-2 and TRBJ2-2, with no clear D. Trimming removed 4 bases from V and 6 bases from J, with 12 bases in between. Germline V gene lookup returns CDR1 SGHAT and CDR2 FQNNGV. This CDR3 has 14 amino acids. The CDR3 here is CASSSINRPGELFF. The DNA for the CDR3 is TGTGCCAGCAGCTCGATTAATAGGCCCGGGGAGCTGTTTTTT.

The CDR3 here is CSVDVTGTNEKLFF. The DNA of the CDR3 is TGCAGCGTAGATGTGACAGGGACTAATGAAAAACTGTTTTTT. V gene TRBV29-1 combines with J gene TRBJ1-4; 7 bases are a match to TRBD1. Losses at the gene ends were 6 bases for V and 2 bases for J; bases not matched to a gene: 6. Germline V gene data show CDR1 as SQVTM and CDR2 as ANQGSEA. The CDR3 has 14 amino acids.

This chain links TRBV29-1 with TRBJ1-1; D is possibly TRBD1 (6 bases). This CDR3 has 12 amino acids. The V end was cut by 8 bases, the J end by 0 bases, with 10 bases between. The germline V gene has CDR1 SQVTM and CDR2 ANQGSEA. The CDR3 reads CSSQGMNTEAFF. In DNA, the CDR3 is TGCAGCTCCCAGGGGATGAACACTGAAGCTTTCTTT.

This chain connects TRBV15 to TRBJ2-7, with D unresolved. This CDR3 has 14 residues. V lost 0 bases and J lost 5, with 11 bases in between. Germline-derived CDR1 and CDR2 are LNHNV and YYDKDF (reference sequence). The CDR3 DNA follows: TGTGCCACCAGCAGAGAGCAATCTCTGGACGAGCAGTACTTC. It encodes CATSREQSLDEQYF.

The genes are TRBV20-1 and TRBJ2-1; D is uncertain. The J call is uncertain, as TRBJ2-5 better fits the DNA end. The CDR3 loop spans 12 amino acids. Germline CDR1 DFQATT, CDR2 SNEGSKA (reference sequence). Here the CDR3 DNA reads TGCAGTGCGTGGACCCCAATGGAGACCCAGTACTTC. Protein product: CSAWTPMETQYF.